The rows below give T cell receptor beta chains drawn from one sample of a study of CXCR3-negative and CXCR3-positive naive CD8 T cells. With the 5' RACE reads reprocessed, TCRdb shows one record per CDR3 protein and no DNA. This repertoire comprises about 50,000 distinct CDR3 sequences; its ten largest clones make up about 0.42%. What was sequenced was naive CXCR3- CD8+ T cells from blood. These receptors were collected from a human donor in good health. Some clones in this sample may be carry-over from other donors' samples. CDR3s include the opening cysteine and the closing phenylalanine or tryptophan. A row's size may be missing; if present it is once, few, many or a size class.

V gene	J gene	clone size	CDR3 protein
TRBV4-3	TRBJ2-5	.	CASSQNRDETQYF
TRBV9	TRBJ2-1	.	CASSVIFDNEQFF
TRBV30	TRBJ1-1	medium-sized	CAWNLGVNTEAFF
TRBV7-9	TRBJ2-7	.	CASSSGTGFYEQYF
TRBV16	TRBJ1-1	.	CASSLPGTEAFF
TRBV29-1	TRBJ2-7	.	CSVGLSYEQYF
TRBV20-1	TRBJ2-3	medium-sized	CSAHLAGVRDTQYF
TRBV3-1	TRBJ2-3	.	CASSQEVRSRGLADTQYF
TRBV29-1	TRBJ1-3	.	CSAESPTSGNTIYF
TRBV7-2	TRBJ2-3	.	CASSSPGDPTQYF
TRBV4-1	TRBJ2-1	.	CASSQDGSGRAFDEQFF
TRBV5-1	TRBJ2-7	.	CASSWDNSYEQYF
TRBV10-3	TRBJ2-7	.	CAISGDWTGDYEQYF
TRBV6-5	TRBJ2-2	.	CASSYQLAGGSHTGELFF
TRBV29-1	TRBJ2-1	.	CSVEPPYNEQFF
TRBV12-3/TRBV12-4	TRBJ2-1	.	CASSLGRANEQFF
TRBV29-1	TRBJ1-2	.	CSGRTADGYTF
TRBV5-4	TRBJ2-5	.	CASFGAEQETQYF
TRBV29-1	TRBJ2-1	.	CSAAETGLYNEQFF
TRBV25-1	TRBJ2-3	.	CASSELGVGQDTQYF
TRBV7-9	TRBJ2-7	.	CASSLRDRYEQYF
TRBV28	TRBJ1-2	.	CASSLSERDANYGYTF
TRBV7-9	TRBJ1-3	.	CASSLGTGAGNTIYF
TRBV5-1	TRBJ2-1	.	CASSYTSGDYNEQFF
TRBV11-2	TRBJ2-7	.	CASSAQGGTYEQYF
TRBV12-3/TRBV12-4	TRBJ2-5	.	CASSSGGETQYF
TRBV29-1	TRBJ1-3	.	CSVDSSGNTIYF
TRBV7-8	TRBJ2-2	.	CASSLPVGGLAQNTGELFF
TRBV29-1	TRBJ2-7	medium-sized	CSVAGTGGYEQYF
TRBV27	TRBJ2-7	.	CASSPAGGDDYEQYF
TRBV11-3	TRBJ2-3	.	CASSLSGQGGDTQYF
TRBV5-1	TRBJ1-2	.	CASSLVGSTYGYTF
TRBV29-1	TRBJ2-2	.	CSTQGANTGELFF
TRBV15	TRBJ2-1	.	CATSRDGPTYNEQFF
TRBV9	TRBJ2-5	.	CASSGDRAGQETQYF
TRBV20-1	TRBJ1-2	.	CSARTTNYGYTF
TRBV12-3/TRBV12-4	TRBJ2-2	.	CASSPQTSANTGELFF